Listed here are 22 T cell receptor beta chains from one sample, sequenced in a study of blood T cell repertoires in COVID-19. TCRdb's table, derived via immunoSEQ multiplex PCR, lists solely in-frame clones and lacks some. The table records about 270,000 clones, about 89% of them present only once. The sample consisted of peripheral blood. The receptor set was obtained from a man aged 35 to 55 with active or convalescent COVID-19.

The chain uses TRBV27 and TRBJ1-4; no clear D gene. Germline V CDR1 and CDR2: MNHEY, SMNVEV (reference sequence). Trimming shortened V by 0 bases and J by 3 bases, and 5 bases separated the two germline ends. CDR3 length: 14 amino acids. This CDR3 is CASSLSYANEKLFF. The CDR3 nucleotides are TGTGCCAGCAGTTTATCTTATGCTAATGAAAAACTGTTTTTT.

The chain recombines TRBV3-1 (or the pseudogene TRBV3-2) with TRBJ2-7; D not resolved. The CDR3 has 16 residues. Trimming removed 6 bases from V and 4 bases from J, with 22 bases in between. Germline V gives CDR1 LGHDT, CDR2 YNNKEL (reference sequence). For the CDR3, the DNA is TGTGCCAGCAGTCGCTCAACCGCCCTCCCGCGTTACGAGCAGTACTTC. This codes for CASSRSTALPRYEQYF.

CDR3: CASSLRGGEKLFF. The CDR3 DNA reads as TGCGCCAGCAGCTTGAGAGGGGGAGAAAAACTGTTTTTT. This chain links TRBV5-1 with TRBJ1-4; tentatively, D is TRBD1 (6 bases). Trimming pared 1 base from V and 8 bases from J, leaving 9 bases between. The CDR3 is made up of 13 amino acids. CDR1 SGHRS and CDR2 YFSETQ come from the germline V gene. Full variable domain (remainder filled in from reference TRBV5-1 and TRBJ1-4): KAGVTQTPRYLIKTRGQQVTLSCSPISGHRSVSWYQQTPGQGLQFLFEYFSETQRNKGNFPGRFSGRQFSNSRSEMNVSTLELGDSALYLCASSLRGGEKLFFGSGTQLSVL.

The rearrangement joins TRBV29-1 to TRBJ1-4; D is undetermined. This CDR3 region has 13 residues. Per the germline V gene, CDR1 is SQVTM and CDR2 is ANQGSEA. The V end was cut by 4 bases, the J end by 5 bases, with 11 bases between. The CDR3 is CSVGRKLNEKLFF. The CDR3 DNA reads TGCAGCGTTGGGAGGAAGCTGAATGAAAAACTGTTTTTT. Combining the CDR3 with reference TRBV29-1 and TRBJ1-4 gives the whole variable domain SAVISQKPSRDICQRGTSLTIQCQVDSQVTMMFWYRQQPGQSLTLIATANQGSEATYESGFVIDKFPISRPNLTFSTLTVSNMSPEDSSIYLCSVGRKLNEKLFFGSGTQLSVL.

V and J are TRBV15 and TRBJ2-7, with 8 bases identical to TRBD2. The CDR3 is 18 residues long. V was pared by 2 bases and J by 7 bases, with 19 bases of the junction left unmatched. CDR1 is LNHNV, CDR2 YYDKDF, per germline (reference sequence). CDR3 in amino acids: CATSRLHQSGGRSREQYF. CDR3 DNA: TGTGCCACCAGCAGACTCCATCAGTCGGGCGGGAGGTCCCGTGAGCAGTACTTC.

This clone was detected once. The V gene is TRBV25-1, the J gene TRBJ1-1; D possibly corresponds to TRBD1 (6 bases). The germline CDR1 and CDR2 sequences are MGHDK and SYGVNS. The CDR3 consists of 15 residues. V shed 3 bases and J shed 1 base, with 12 bases lying between them. This chain's CDR3 is CASSDGTNENTEAFF. The CDR3 nucleotides are TGTGCCAGCAGTGATGGGACAAATGAGAACACTGAAGCTTTCTTT.

This chain joins TRBV9 and TRBJ2-1; D perhaps matches TRBD2 (6 bases). CDR1 SGDLS and CDR2 YYNGEE come from the germline V gene. There are 16 residues in the CDR3. The germline V and J ends were trimmed by 5 bases and 0 bases, with 15 bases remaining between them. The CDR3 nucleotides are TGTGCCAGCAGTCCGGGCGGGGTGAGCTCCTACAATGAGCAGTTCTTC. Translation gives CASSPGGVSSYNEQFF.

The genes are TRBV9 and TRBJ2-7, with 9 bases fitting TRBD1. The CDR3 has 14 amino acids. Per the germline V gene, CDR1 is SGDLS and CDR2 is YYNGEE. J gave up 5 bases and V 3 bases, and 6 bases lay outside the gene matches. The CDR3 region has the DNA TGTGCCAGCAGCGCCGACAGGGGGAAGGACGAGCAGTACTTC. Translating it yields CASSADRGKDEQYF.

This clone was counted many times. The genes are TRBV9 and TRBJ1-3; weak D call: TRBD1 (5 bases). CDR1 is SGDLS and CDR2 is YYNGEE in the germline V gene. The CDR3 has 15 residues. Trimming removed 3 bases from V and 0 bases from J, with 10 bases in between. Written as DNA, the CDR3 is TGTGCCAGCAGCGGTTACAGGTTCTCTGGAAACACCATATATTTT. This encodes CASSGYRFSGNTIYF. Complete variable domain (other parts from reference TRBV9 and TRBJ1-3): DSGVTQTPKHLITATGQRVTLRCSPRSGDLSVYWYQQSLDQGLQFLIQYYNGEERAKGNILERFSAQQFPDLHSELNLSSLELGDSALYFCASSGYRFSGNTIYFGEGSWLTVV.

The CDR3 DNA reads TGCGCCAGCAGCGGGGGGAGCGTAATCGCCGGGGAGCTGTTTTTT. Amino acid sequence: CASSGGSVIAGELFF. The chain carries TRBV5-1 and TRBJ2-2; possible D gene TRBD2, 6 bases. The CDR3 totals 15 residues. V was clipped by 4 bases and J by 6 bases, with 16 bases between them. Germline V gene sequence: CDR1 SGHRS, CDR2 YFSETQ.

The V call is TRBV12-3 or TRBV12-4, the J call TRBJ1-1; D unresolved. Trimming took 5 bases from V and 7 from J, leaving 11 bases between them. The CDR3 is made up of 12 amino acids. CDR3 loop: CASSPSGIEAFF. CDR3 DNA sequence: TGTGCCAGCAGTCCCTCGGGGATTGAAGCTTTCTTT.

The chain joins TRBV27 to TRBJ1-6, with TRBD1 matching over 7 bases. The germline CDR1 and CDR2 sequences are MNHEY and SMNVEV (reference sequence). Germline trimming cut 6 bases from V and 10 bases from J; bases unmatched to any gene: 18. This CDR3 comprises 17 residues. The CDR3, as DNA: TGTGCCAGCAGCTTCACCCGAGCGACAGGGAACGGATCACCCCTCCACTTT. Translating gives CASSFTRATGNGSPLHF.

The chain carries TRBV18 and TRBJ2-3, with TRBD2 identical over 9 bases. Germline V gives CDR1 KGHSH, CDR2 LQKENI. This CDR3 has 15 residues. V dropped 6 bases and J dropped 3; count of bases not matched to a gene: 7. This CDR3 is CASSPLTSGTDTQYF. CDR3 nucleotide sequence: TGTGCCAGCTCTCCATTGACTAGCGGAACAGATACGCAGTATTTT.

This clone occurred once. This chain connects TRBV27 to TRBJ2-7; 8 bases match TRBD1. The V gene end was trimmed by 3 bases and the J gene end by 4 bases; junction bases not matched to a gene: 5. CDR3 length: 14 amino acids. The germline CDR1 and CDR2 sequences are MNHEY and SMNVEV (reference sequence). The CDR3 bases are TGTGCCAGCAGTTTTGGGACAGGCGGTTACGAGCAGTACTTC. Translated, it gives CASSFGTGGYEQYF.

The chain combines TRBV7-2 with TRBJ1-5; D not resolved. V gave up 2 bases and J gave up 0 bases, with 5 bases separating them. The CDR3 runs to 14 residues. The germline gives CDR1 SGHTA, CDR2 FQGNSA. CDR3 nucleotides: TGTGCCAGCAGCTTATCCAATAGCAATCAGCCCCAGCATTTT. Its protein product is CASSLSNSNQPQHF.

The V call is TRBV5-4, the J call TRBJ1-2; a possible D gene is TRBD1 (5 bases). There are 15 residues in the CDR3. Trimming stripped 4 bases from V and 4 bases from J, with 17 bases between. CDR1 is SGHNT and CDR2 is YYREEE in the germline V gene (reference sequence). The CDR3 sequence: CASSPPGREGYGYTF. For the CDR3, the DNA is TGTGCCAGCAGCCCCCCAGGGAGGGAGGGCTATGGCTACACCTTC. The full variable domain, in which reference TRBV5-4 and TRBJ1-2 provide the parts outside the CDR3, is ETGVTQSPTHLIKTRGQQVTLRCSSQSGHNTVSWYQQALGQGPQFIFQYYREEENGRGNFPPRFSGLQFPNYSSELNVNALELDDSALYLCASSPPGREGYGYTFGSGTRLTVV.

In this sample, this clone turned up a few times. V gene TRBV6-6 combines with J gene TRBJ2-3, with D possibly matching TRBD2 (6 bases). The CDR3 runs to 16 residues. CDR1 and CDR2 (germline): MNHNY, SVGAGI (reference sequence). Trimming stripped 5 bases from V and 2 bases from J, with 17 bases between. CDR3 DNA sequence: TGTGCCAGCAGTCCACTAGCCGGAGGCTACACAGATACGCAGTATTTT. Translation: CASSPLAGGYTDTQYF.

This clone was detected a few times. The chain combines TRBV5-6 with TRBJ1-2; D ambiguous. Germline values: CDR1 SGHDT, CDR2 YYEEEE. V dropped 4 bases and J dropped 8 bases, with 21 bases sitting between them. The length of the CDR3 is 15 residues. The CDR3 reads CASSPPGEQSGGYTF. The CDR3 DNA follows: TGTGCCAGCAGCCCCCCCGGTGAACAGTCGGGAGGCTACACCTTC.

The chain links TRBV11-3 to TRBJ2-7; 7 bases are shared with TRBD2. V gave up 5 bases and J gave up 5 bases; unmatched junction bases: 9. Germline CDR1 SGHNT, CDR2 YENEEA. The CDR3 runs to 14 residues. DNA for the CDR3: TGTGCCAGCAGCCCAGGCGGGAGACGGGACGAGCAGTACTTC. Its translation: CASSPGGRRDEQYF.

V usage is TRBV5-5 and J usage is TRBJ2-2; maybe TRBD2 (6 bases). V was clipped by 2 bases and J by 3 bases, with 11 bases between them. The CDR3 covers 15 residues. CDR1 and CDR2 (germline): SGHKS, YYEKEE (reference sequence). The CDR3 DNA is TGTGCCAGCAGCTTTTACGGCGGGGACACCGGGGAGCTGTTTTTT. It translates to CASSFYGGDTGELFF.

The V and J genes are TRBV5-1 and TRBJ2-5, with TRBD2 identical over 8 bases. Germline V gene data show CDR1 as SGHRS and CDR2 as YFSETQ. The CDR3 is made up of 16 amino acids. V lost 4 bases and J lost 2; bases outside the gene matches: 10. As DNA, the CDR3 is TGCGCCAGCAGCCCGGGGGCTAGCGGGCAGCAAGAGACCCAGTACTTC. It specifies CASSPGASGQQETQYF.

The chain recombines TRBV18 with TRBJ2-3; D gene uncertain. CDR1 KGHSH and CDR2 LQKENI come from the germline V gene. V dropped 3 bases and J dropped 1 base, with 11 bases sitting between them. CDR3 size: 15 residues. The CDR3 protein is CASSPGADGTDTQYF. CDR3 DNA: TGTGCCAGCTCACCCGGCGCGGATGGCACAGATACGCAGTATTTT.